One and the same sample provided the 3 T cell receptor beta chains below, sequenced in a study of neurological immune-mediated disorders. TCRdb independently ran MiXCR on the 5' RACE reads; one entry per CDR3 protein. The data hold around 71,000 distinct CDR3 sequences, with roughly an eighth observed a single time. The time point was: longitudinal time-point 1 (baseline). The specimen was PBMCs. The receptors here all came from a female donor with HTLV-1-associated myelopathy (HAM/TSP).

Turning to this clonotype: Possible read error: a much larger clone is one base away. V and J are TRBV20-1 and TRBJ2-5, with 8 bases identical to TRBD1. The CDR3 totals 14 residues. Germline V gene lookup returns CDR1 DFQATT and CDR2 SNEGSKA (reference sequence). Unmatched junction bases numbered 13, after V lost 4 bases and J lost 9 bases. The CDR3: CSATPGPRQGSQYF. CDR3 bases: TGCAGTGCTACCCCGGGACCCCGACAGGGGTCCCAGTACTTC.

This clonotype was observed many times. The chain is built from TRBV2 and TRBJ2-7, with 7 bases fitting TRBD1. After removal of 6 bases from V and 2 bases from J, the junction contained 10 bases not matched to a gene. CDR1 SNHLY and CDR2 FYNNEI come from the germline V gene. The CDR3 spans 15 residues. CDR3 sequence reads: CASSLTGAGPYEQYF. CDR3 DNA: TGTGCCAGCAGCCTTACAGGGGCTGGGCCCTACGAGCAGTACTTC.

This clonotype was counted many times. The chain combines TRBV5-1 with TRBJ2-6; D is undetermined. Looked up from germline, CDR1 is SGHRS and CDR2 is YFSETQ. The ends were cut back, 0 bases at V and 0 bases at J, with 7 bases in the middle. The CDR3 loop spans 16 amino acids. The CDR3: CASSLVWGSGANVLTF. In DNA, the CDR3 is TGCGCCAGCAGCTTGGTGTGGGGCTCTGGGGCCAACGTCCTGACTTTC.